The 24 T cell receptor beta chains below were found in one sample sequenced in a study of circulating and synovial CD4+ cells in juvenile arthritis. Clones were sequenced by immunoSEQ multiplex PCR, and TCRdb holds only the in-frame ones, with some missing. The sample lists tens of thousands of clones, 90% to 95% occurring once. Sequenced: CD4+ T cells from blood. All receptors derive from a human donor with juvenile idiopathic arthritis.

The chain carries TRBV27 and TRBJ2-1; a weak D match, TRBD2 (7 bases). The CDR3 extends over 16 amino acids. Germline assignment: CDR1 MNHEY and CDR2 SMNVEV (reference sequence). V was cut by 4 bases and J by 4 bases, with 17 bases left in between. Here the CDR3 DNA reads TGTGCCAGCAGTTCACGACAGCGGGGACAATACAATGAGCAGTTCTTC. This codes for CASSSRQRGQYNEQFF.

The V call is TRBV10-1, the J call TRBJ2-5, with 9 bases lining up with TRBD2. The end of the DNA aligns better with TRBJ2-7, so the J call may be wrong. This CDR3 is 14 amino acids long. Per the germline V gene, CDR1 is WNHNN and CDR2 is SYGVQD (reference sequence). The CDR3 protein is CASRPGLASHEQYF. For the CDR3, the DNA is TGCGCCAGCAGGCCAGGACTAGCGTCCCACGAGCAGTACTTC.

This clone was seen only a few times. The chain employs TRBV4-1 and TRBJ1-3; the D gene is possibly TRBD1 (6 bases). V was clipped by 6 bases and J by 0 bases, with 9 bases between them. CDR1 and CDR2 from the germline V gene are MGHRA and YSYEKL. This CDR3 is built from 14 residues. The CDR3 here is CASSKGDSGNTIYF. CDR3 nucleotide sequence: TGCGCCAGCAGTAAGGGGGACTCTGGAAACACCATATATTTT.

J is TRBJ1-2 and V is TRBV6-1, with D perhaps TRBD1 (5 bases). Germline V lookup: CDR1 MNHNS, CDR2 SASEGT. V lost 0 bases and J lost 4, with 9 bases in between. CDR3 length: 14 amino acids. The CDR3 coding sequence is TGTGCCAGCAGTGAAGCGGGTCAGGGCTATGGCTACACCTTC. Translated: CASSEAGQGYGYTF.

This clone was seen just once. The chain uses TRBV19 and TRBJ1-5; D is perhaps TRBD1 (5 bases). V was trimmed by 10 bases and J by 3 bases, leaving 19 bases between them. This CDR3 is built from 15 residues. CDR1 is LNHDA and CDR2 is SQIVND in the germline V gene (reference sequence). The CDR3 DNA follows: TGTGCCACCCAACCTGGGAGGGGCATCAATCAGCCCCAGCATTTT. It specifies CATQPGRGINQPQHF.

The genes are TRBV7-9 and TRBJ2-7; 7 nucleotides line up with TRBD2. The CDR3 extends over 15 amino acids. Germline CDR1 and CDR2: SEHNR and FQNEAQ (reference sequence). The V segment lost 5 bases and the J segment 6 bases; nucleotides outside the gene matches: 13. The CDR3 region is CASSPSAGELGEQYF. The CDR3 nucleotides are TGTGCCAGCAGCCCCTCGGCGGGAGAGCTGGGCGAGCAGTACTTC.

The CDR3 DNA reads as TGCAGCGTTTCTGAAGCGGACAGACCTAATCAGCCCCAGCATTTT. This sequence encodes CSVSEADRPNQPQHF. This rearrangement joins TRBV29-1 to TRBJ1-5; possible D gene TRBD1, 6 bases. Germline V gene sequence: CDR1 SQVTM, CDR2 ANQGSEA. Deletions cut 5 bases from V and 4 bases from J, with 18 bases between. The CDR3 consists of 15 residues.

This clone showed up just a few times. This chain uses TRBV2 with TRBJ2-7; weak D call: TRBD1 (5 bases). Germline V gives CDR1 SNHLY, CDR2 FYNNEI. The CDR3 is 12 amino acids. Trimming removed 6 bases from V and 6 bases from J, with 12 bases in between. CDR3 nucleotides: TGTGCCAGCAGCCAGGACACGGGCGAGCAGTACTTC. Translated: CASSQDTGEQYF. Together with reference TRBV2 and TRBJ2-7, the CDR3 gives the full variable domain: EPEVTQTPSHQVTQMGQEVILRCVPISNHLYFYWYRQILGQKVEFLVSFYNNEISEKSEIFDDQFSVERPDGSNFTLKIRSTKLEDSAMYFCASSQDTGEQYFGPGTRLTVT.

The sample holds one count of this clone. The chain uses TRBV5-1 and TRBJ2-3; 8 bases are a match to TRBD2. In germline, CDR1 is SGHRS, CDR2 YFSETQ. The CDR3 has 15 residues. V was pared by 5 bases and J by 1 base, with 6 bases of the junction left unmatched. DNA of the CDR3: TGCGCCAGCAGTTTTAGCGGGGATCGCACAGATACGCAGTATTTT. It is translated as CASSFSGDRTDTQYF.

The chain carries TRBV6-1 and TRBJ1-2, with 7 bases lining up with TRBD1. Germline CDR1 MNHNS, CDR2 SASEGT. The CDR3 spans 14 residues. Germline trimming cut 4 bases from V and 4 bases from J; bases unmatched to any gene: 6. CDR3 protein: CASSAGQFLYGYTF. CDR3 bases: TGTGCCAGCAGTGCGGGACAGTTCCTCTATGGCTACACCTTC.

This chain uses TRBV2 with TRBJ2-7; tentative D call: TRBD2 (5 bases). The ends were cut back, 9 bases at V and 6 bases at J, with 9 bases in the middle. From germline, CDR1 is SNHLY and CDR2 FYNNEI. The length of the CDR3 is 10 residues. The CDR3 is CARGLGEQYF. The DNA of the CDR3 is TGTGCCAGAGGACTTGGCGAGCAGTACTTC.

The chain employs TRBV28 and TRBJ2-7, with 8 bases lining up with TRBD1. The CDR3 spans 14 residues. CDR1 MDHEN and CDR2 SYDVKM come from the germline V gene. The trim removed 7 bases at V and 2 bases at J, leaving 7 bases unmatched. The DNA for the CDR3 is TGTGCCAGCAAGAAGGACAGGGTTCCCTACGAGCAGTACTTC. Protein product: CASKKDRVPYEQYF.

The chain is built from TRBV27 and TRBJ1-4; D unclear. Trimming left V 8 bases short and J 9 bases short, with 25 bases between. The CDR3 is 16 residues long. Per germline, CDR1 MNHEY and CDR2 SMNVEV (reference sequence). CDR3 coding DNA: TGTGCCAGCCAAACGTCCGGACTTTACCGGGCCAAAAAACTGTTTTTT. It encodes CASQTSGLYRAKKLFF.

The rearrangement links TRBV7-9 to TRBJ1-3; TRBD1 matches 7 bases. From germline, CDR1 is SEHNR and CDR2 FQNEAQ (reference sequence). The trim removed 5 bases at V and 2 bases at J, leaving 6 bases unmatched. This CDR3 is 15 amino acids long. The CDR3 nucleotides are TGTGCCAGCAGCCGATCGACAGGGACTGGAAACACCATATATTTT. Residues: CASSRSTGTGNTIYF. The variable domain in full, completed from reference TRBV7-9 and TRBJ1-3, reads DTGVSQNPRHKITKRGQNVTFRCDPISEHNRLYWYRQTLGQGPEFLTYFQNEAQLEKSRLLSDRFSAERPKGSFSTLEIQRTEQGDSAMYLCASSRSTGTGNTIYFGEGSWLTVV.

V is TRBV4-3 and J is TRBJ1-2, with unresolved D. The CDR3 sequence is 16 residues long. V lost 0 bases and J 5 bases, leaving 16 bases between the germline ends. Germline loops: CDR1 LGHNA, CDR2 YSLEER. The CDR3 DNA is TGCGCCAGCAGCCAAGATAACCCCCAGCGAGGGTATGGCTACACCTTC. Translating gives CASSQDNPQRGYGYTF.

The chain employs TRBV7-3 and TRBJ2-5; D is perhaps TRBD1 (7 bases). The length of the CDR3 is 14 residues. Germline CDR1 reads SGHTA; CDR2 reads FQGTGA. V lost 6 bases and J lost 4, with 15 bases in between. The CDR3 loop reads CASSQGDSGETQYF. CDR3 bases: TGTGCCAGCAGTCAGGGGGACTCGGGAGAGACCCAGTACTTC.

The genes are TRBV5-1 and TRBJ2-7; D might be TRBD1 (5 bases). Germline CDR1 reads SGHRS; CDR2 reads YFSETQ. V gave up 5 bases and J gave up 6 bases, with 12 bases separating them. The CDR3 sequence is 12 residues long. CDR3 sequence (DNA): TGCGCCAGCAGTCCTAATGGGGCCGAGCAGTACTTC. Amino acid sequence: CASSPNGAEQYF.

The table lists this clone with a count of one. V and J are TRBV30 and TRBJ1-5, with D hard to call. CDR1 and CDR2 (germline): GTSNPN, SVGIG (reference sequence). With 0 bases removed from V and 1 base from J, the gap between germline ends came to 19 bases. This CDR3 has 18 residues. In DNA, the CDR3 is TGTGCCTGGAGTGTACACATTTTTGGAGGTTTAAGCAATCAGCCCCAGCATTTT. Translation: CAWSVHIFGGLSNQPQHF.

This chain links TRBV7-2 with TRBJ2-1; 10 bases are a match to TRBD1. The V segment lost 4 bases and the J segment 7 bases; nucleotides outside the gene matches: 10. CDR1 is SGHTA and CDR2 is FQGNSA in the germline V gene. The CDR3 is 16 residues long. The CDR3 region has the DNA TGTGCCAGCAGCTATGATTTGACAGGGGGCCGGAATGAGCAGTTCTTC. Encoded protein: CASSYDLTGGRNEQFF.

The CDR3 region is CASSLRTNTGELFF. Here the CDR3 DNA reads TGTGCCAGCTCACTGCGCACGAACACCGGGGAGCTGTTTTTT. The rearrangement links TRBV18 to TRBJ2-2; no definite D call. CDR3 length: 14 amino acids. The germline V and J ends were trimmed by 4 bases and 0 bases, with 6 bases remaining between them. CDR1 KGHSH and CDR2 LQKENI come from the germline V gene.

This rearrangement joins TRBV6-5 to TRBJ2-7; TRBD2 aligns across 7 bases. With V trimmed by 6 bases and J by 2 bases, 4 bases remained unmatched. Germline values: CDR1 MNHEY, CDR2 SVGAGI. The CDR3 contains 13 residues. The CDR3 nucleotides read TGTGCCAGCAGAAGCCTAGCGGCCTACGAGCAGTACTTC. Residues: CASRSLAAYEQYF.

This chain joins TRBV30 and TRBJ2-7; 8 bases line up with TRBD1. CDR3 length: 12 amino acids. J lost 2 bases, V lost 5 bases, and 2 bases had no gene match. Per the germline V gene, CDR1 is GTSNPN and CDR2 is SVGIG (reference sequence). This chain's CDR3 is CAWGQGPYEQYF. Here the CDR3 DNA reads TGTGCCTGGGGACAGGGCCCCTACGAGCAGTACTTC.

The chain recombines TRBV7-9 with TRBJ2-7, with D perhaps matching TRBD1 (6 bases). The germline V gene encodes CDR1 SEHNR and CDR2 FQNEAQ (reference sequence). This CDR3 comprises 15 residues. V shed 5 bases and J shed 0 bases, with 14 bases lying between them. CDR3 protein: CASSRPAGVSYEQYF. The CDR3, as DNA: TGTGCCAGCAGCCGTCCAGCAGGGGTCTCCTACGAGCAGTACTTC.

The chain recombines TRBV28 with TRBJ2-7; D is perhaps TRBD2 (6 bases). V shed 7 bases and J shed 2 bases, with 12 bases lying between them. CDR3 length equals 13 residues. The germline gives CDR1 MDHEN, CDR2 SYDVKM. The CDR3 spells CASIAGRTYEQYF. CDR3 DNA: TGTGCCAGCATTGCGGGGCGAACCTACGAGCAGTACTTC.